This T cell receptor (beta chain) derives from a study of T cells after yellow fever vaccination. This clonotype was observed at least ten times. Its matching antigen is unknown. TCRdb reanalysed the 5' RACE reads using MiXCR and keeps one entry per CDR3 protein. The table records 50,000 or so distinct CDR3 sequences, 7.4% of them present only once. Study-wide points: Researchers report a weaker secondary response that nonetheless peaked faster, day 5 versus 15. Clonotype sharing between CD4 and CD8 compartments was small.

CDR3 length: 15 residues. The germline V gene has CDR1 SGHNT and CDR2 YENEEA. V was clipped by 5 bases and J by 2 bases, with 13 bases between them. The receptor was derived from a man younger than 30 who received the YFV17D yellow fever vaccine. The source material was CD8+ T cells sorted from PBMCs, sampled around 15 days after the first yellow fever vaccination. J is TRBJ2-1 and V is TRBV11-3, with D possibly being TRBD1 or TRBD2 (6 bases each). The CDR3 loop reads CASSGWGATYNEQFF. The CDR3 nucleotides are TGTGCCAGCAGCGGGTGGGGGGCCACCTACAATGAGCAGTTCTTC. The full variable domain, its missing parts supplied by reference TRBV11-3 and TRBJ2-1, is EAGVVQSPRYKIIEKKQPVAFWCNPISGHNTLYWYLQNLGQGPELLIRYENEEAVDDSQLPKDRFSAERLKGVDSTLKIQPAELGDSAVYLCASSGWGATYNEQFFGPGTRLTVL.